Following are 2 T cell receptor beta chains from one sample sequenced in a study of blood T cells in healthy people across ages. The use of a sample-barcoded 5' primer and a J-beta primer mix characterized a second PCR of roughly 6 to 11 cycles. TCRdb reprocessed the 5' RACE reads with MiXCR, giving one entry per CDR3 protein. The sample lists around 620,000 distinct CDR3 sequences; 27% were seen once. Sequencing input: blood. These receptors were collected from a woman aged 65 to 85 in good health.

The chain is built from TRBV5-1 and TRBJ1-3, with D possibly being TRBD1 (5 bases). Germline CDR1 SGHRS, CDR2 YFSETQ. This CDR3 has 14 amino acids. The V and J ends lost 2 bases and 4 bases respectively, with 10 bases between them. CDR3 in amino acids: CASSFGTVGNTIYF. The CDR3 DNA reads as TGCGCCAGCAGCTTCGGGACGGTCGGAAACACCATATATTTT.

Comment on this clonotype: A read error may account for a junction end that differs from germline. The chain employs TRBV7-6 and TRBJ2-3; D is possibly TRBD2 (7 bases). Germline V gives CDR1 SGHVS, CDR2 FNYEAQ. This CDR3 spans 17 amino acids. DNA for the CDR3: TGTGCCAGCAGCCACCCTGGGGGGGGGCTTAGCACAGGTACGCAGTATTTT. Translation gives CASSHPGGGLSTGTQYF.